What follows are 5 T cell receptor beta chains derived from one specimen sequenced in a study of CD8+CD57+ T cells in acquired aplastic anemia. Genomic DNA was employed as the template in profiling TCR beta VDJ and CDR3. One entry per CDR3 protein, called by TCRdb with MiXCR from the reads. The sample lists some 200,000 distinct CDR3 sequences, less than 60% occurring once. Patients selected for sequencing had displayed CD8+CD57+ cell expansion by flow cytometry. The sequenced sample was sorted CD4+, CD8+, or CD8+CD57+ T cells (not recorded which) from PBMCs. Receptors were obtained from a human donor with aplastic anemia.

CDR3 loop: CASSRQGGAYEQYF. In DNA, the CDR3 is TGTGCCAGCAGCCGACAGGGTGGGGCCTACGAGCAGTACTTC. This chain joins TRBV25-1 and TRBJ2-7, with 7 bases matching TRBD1. CDR3 length: 14 amino acids. V lost 6 bases to trimming and J lost 2 bases; unmatched junction nucleotides: 7. The germline V gene encodes CDR1 MGHDK and CDR2 SYGVNS.

The V call is TRBV9, the J call TRBJ2-4; D gene ambiguous. V gave up 0 bases and J gave up 7 bases, with 14 bases separating them. This CDR3 has 15 amino acids. CDR1 SGDLS and CDR2 YYNGEE come from the germline V gene. In DNA form, the CDR3 reads TGTGCCAGCAGCGTAGAGGGTGCCCCTCGGAACATTCAGTACTTC. This gives the protein CASSVEGAPRNIQYF.

This clonotype was detected only a few times. The genes are TRBV20-1 and TRBJ1-6; D remains ambiguous. The CDR3 consists of 12 residues. Trimming pared 1 base from V and 9 bases from J, leaving 7 bases between. Germline V gives CDR1 DFQATT, CDR2 SNEGSKA (reference sequence). The CDR3 loop reads CSARGIASPLHF. DNA of the CDR3: TGCAGTGCTAGAGGGATCGCTTCACCCCTCCACTTT.

The genes are TRBV24-1 and TRBJ2-5; a possible D gene is TRBD2 (6 bases). CDR1 is KGHDR and CDR2 is SFDVKD in the germline V gene. The CDR3 consists of 13 residues. Trimming shortened V by 9 bases and J by 5 bases, and 15 bases separated the two germline ends. The CDR3 sequence is CATGGLAQETQYF. The CDR3 nucleotides are TGTGCCACCGGAGGGCTAGCCCAGGAGACCCAGTACTTC.

A word on this clonotype: Since a much larger clone is just one base distant, this may be a read error. The chain couples TRBV3-1 to TRBJ2-7, with D hard to call. V was clipped by 4 bases and J by 1 base, with 8 bases between them. The CDR3 is made up of 13 amino acids. Germline CDR1 is LGHDT and CDR2 is YNNKEL (reference sequence). The CDR3 DNA follows: TGTGCCAGCAGCCCGGTCTGGTCCTACGAGCAGTACTTC. Translation: CASSPVWSYEQYF.